This T cell receptor (beta chain) was sequenced during a study of T-cell memory formation after mild COVID-19. A single record per CDR3 protein comes from TCRdb applying MiXCR to the 5' RACE reads. The table records 150,000 to 200,000 distinct CDR3 sequences, about 14% of them present only once. This CDR3 is 12 amino acids long. Germline lookup yields CDR1 SGHTA and CDR2 FQGNSA. V lost 0 bases, J lost 7 bases, and 4 bases lay in between. The origin of this receptor is an adult woman who had mild COVID-19 (a few samples of this study predate the infection). Cell type and time point are not known. The sequencing input was PBMCs or a T cell subset sorted from them (not recorded which). The chain joins TRBV7-2 to TRBJ1-5; D ambiguous. The CDR3 DNA reads TGTGCCAGCAGCTTAGCGCTACAGCCCCAGCATTTT. Translation gives CASSLALQPQHF. Based on the CDR3 plus reference TRBV7-2 and TRBJ1-5, the full variable domain is GAGVSQSPSNKVTEKGKDVELRCDPISGHTALYWYRQSLGQGLEFLIYFQGNSAPDKSGLPSDRFSAERTGGSVSTLTIQRTQQEDSAVYLCASSLALQPQHFGDGTRLSIL.